Listed below are T cell receptor beta chains from one sample, sequenced in a study of T-cell memory formation after mild COVID-19. Each CDR3 protein gets one entry after TCRdb re-called the 5' RACE reads with MiXCR. The sample lists tens of thousands of distinct CDR3 sequences; approximately 8% were seen once. The sample comprised PBMCs or a T cell subset sorted from them (not recorded which). Every receptor here comes from a man younger than 35 who had mild COVID-19 (a few samples of this study predate the infection). Cell type and time point are not known. The CDR3 runs from the conserved cysteine through the conserved F or W. A D gene is named only where the DNA matches it firmly. Some rows have no size entry. The others give once, few or many, or a class for an expanded clone.

abundance	v_gene	j_gene	d_gene	CDR3aa	CDR3nt
many	TRBV12-3/TRBV12-4	TRBJ2-7	TRBD1	CASSLRDRGDEQYF	TGTGCCAGCAGTTTAAGGGACAGGGGAGACGAGCAGTACTTC
NA	TRBV9	TRBJ1-6	NA	CASSVGGQGYSPLHF	TGTGCCAGCAGCGTAGGTGGTCAGGGTTATTCACCCCTCCACTTT
once	TRBV6-2/TRBV6-3	TRBJ1-5	TRBD1	CASRYDRGGDQPQHF	TGTGCCAGCAGGTACGACAGGGGAGGCGATCAGCCCCAGCATTTT
NA	TRBV5-5	TRBJ2-7	NA	CASSLDLDEQYF	TGTGCCAGCAGCCTAGATCTCGACGAGCAGTACTTC
NA	TRBV5-4	TRBJ2-5	TRBD1	CASSWTGSETQYF	TGTGCCAGCAGCTGGACAGGGTCAGAGACCCAGTACTTC
few	TRBV9	TRBJ2-5	TRBD1	CASSAGDRAIQETQYF	TGTGCCAGCAGCGCCGGGGACAGAGCGATCCAAGAGACCCAGTACTTC
few	TRBV7-2	TRBJ1-3	NA	CASRPTGSGNTIYF	TGTGCCAGCAGACCTACAGGCTCTGGAAACACCATATATTTT
NA	TRBV5-4	TRBJ1-2	NA	CASSLEDWYGYTF	TGTGCCAGCAGCTTGGAGGACTGGTATGGCTACACCTTC
NA	TRBV5-1	TRBJ2-7	NA	CASSLVQVGTGEQYF	TGCGCCAGCAGCTTGGTACAGGTGGGCACGGGCGAGCAGTACTTC
NA	TRBV5-1	TRBJ2-3	NA	CASSGRTGSSTDTQYF	TGCGCCAGCAGCGGCCGTACAGGATCTAGCACAGATACGCAGTATTTT
many	TRBV5-1	TRBJ1-6	NA	CASSLEQPGSPLHF	TGCGCCAGCAGCTTGGAACAGCCCGGATCACCCCTCCACTTT
NA	TRBV6-5	TRBJ2-2	NA	CASHGVTGELFF	TGTGCCAGCCACGGGGTCACCGGGGAGCTGTTTTTT
NA	TRBV3-1	TRBJ2-7	NA	CASSPTITYEQYF	TGTGCCAGCAGCCCCACTATTACCTACGAGCAGTACTTC
few	TRBV4-1	TRBJ2-5	TRBD2	CASSQERREAGETQYF	TGCGCCAGCAGCCAAGAACGGCGGGAGGCGGGGGAGACCCAGTACTTC
few	TRBV7-2	TRBJ2-1	TRBD1	CASSLSDRVGWFF	TGTGCCAGCAGCTTATCTGACAGGGTGGGATGGTTCTTC
few	TRBV11-2	TRBJ2-7	NA	CASSPRYEQYF	TGTGCCAGCAGCCCTAGATACGAGCAGTACTTC